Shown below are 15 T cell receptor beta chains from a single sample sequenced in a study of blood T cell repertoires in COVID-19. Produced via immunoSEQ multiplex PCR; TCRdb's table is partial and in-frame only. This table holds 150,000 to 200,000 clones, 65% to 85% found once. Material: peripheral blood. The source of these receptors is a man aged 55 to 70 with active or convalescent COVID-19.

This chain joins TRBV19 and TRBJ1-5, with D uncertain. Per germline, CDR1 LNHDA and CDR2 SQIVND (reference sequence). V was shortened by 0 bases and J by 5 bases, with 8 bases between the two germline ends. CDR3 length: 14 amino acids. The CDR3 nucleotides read TGTGCCAGTAGTATAGAGGTGAGGGATCAGCCCCAGCATTTT. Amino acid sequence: CASSIEVRDQPQHF.

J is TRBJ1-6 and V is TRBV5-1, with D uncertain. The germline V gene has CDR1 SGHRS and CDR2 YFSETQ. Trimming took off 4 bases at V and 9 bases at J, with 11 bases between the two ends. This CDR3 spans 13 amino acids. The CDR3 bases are TGCGCCAGCAGCAGAGGGTCGGGTTCACCCCTCCACTTT. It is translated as CASSRGSGSPLHF.

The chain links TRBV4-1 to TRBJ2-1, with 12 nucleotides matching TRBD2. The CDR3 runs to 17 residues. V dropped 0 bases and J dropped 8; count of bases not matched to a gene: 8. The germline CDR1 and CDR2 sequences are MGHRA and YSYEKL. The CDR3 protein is CASSQDSRTSGIYEQFF. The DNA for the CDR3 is TGCGCCAGCAGCCAAGATTCCCGGACTAGCGGGATCTATGAGCAGTTCTTC.

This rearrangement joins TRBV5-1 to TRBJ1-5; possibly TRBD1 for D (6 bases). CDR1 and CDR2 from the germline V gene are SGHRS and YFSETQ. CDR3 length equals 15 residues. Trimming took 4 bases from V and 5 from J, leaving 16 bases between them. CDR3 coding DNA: TGCGCCAGCAGCCCCGACGGGCAGGGGTATCAGCCCCAGCATTTT. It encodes CASSPDGQGYQPQHF.

The CDR3 sequence: CASSFLLRESTDTQYF. The DNA of the CDR3 is TGTGCCAGCAGTTTCCTACTCCGAGAATCCACAGATACGCAGTATTTT. V and J are TRBV28 and TRBJ2-3; D gene ambiguous. Per the germline V gene, CDR1 is MDHEN and CDR2 is SYDVKM. The CDR3 has 16 residues. Trimming removed 3 bases at V and 2 bases at J, with 15 bases between.

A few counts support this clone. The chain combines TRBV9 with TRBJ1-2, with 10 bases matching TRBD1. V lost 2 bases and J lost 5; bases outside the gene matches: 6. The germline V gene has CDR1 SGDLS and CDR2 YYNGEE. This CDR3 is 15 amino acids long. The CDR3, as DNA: TGTGCCAGCAGCGTGGAGACAGGGGGCTTTTATGGCTACACCTTC. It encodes CASSVETGGFYGYTF. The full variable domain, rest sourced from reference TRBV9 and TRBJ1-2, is DSGVTQTPKHLITATGQRVTLRCSPRSGDLSVYWYQQSLDQGLQFLIQYYNGEERAKGNILERFSAQQFPDLHSELNLSSLELGDSALYFCASSVETGGFYGYTFGSGTRLTVV.

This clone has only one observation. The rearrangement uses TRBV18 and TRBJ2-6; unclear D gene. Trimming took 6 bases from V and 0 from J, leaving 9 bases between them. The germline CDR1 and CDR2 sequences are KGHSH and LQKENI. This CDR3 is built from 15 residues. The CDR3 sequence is CASSPSPSGANVLTF. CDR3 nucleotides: TGTGCCAGCTCTCCGAGTCCCTCTGGGGCCAACGTCCTGACTTTC.

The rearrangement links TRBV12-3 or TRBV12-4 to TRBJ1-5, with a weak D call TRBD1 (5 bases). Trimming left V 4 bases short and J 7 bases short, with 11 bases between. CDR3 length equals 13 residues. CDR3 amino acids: CASSSEGWQPQHF. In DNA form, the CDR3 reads TGTGCCAGCAGTTCGGAGGGGTGGCAGCCCCAGCATTTT.

The CDR3 region is CASSTTQGQGQYF. In nucleotides, the CDR3 is TGTGCCAGTAGTACAACCCAGGGACAGGGGCAGTACTTC. This chain joins TRBV19 and TRBJ2-7; 9 bases are shared with TRBD1. J lost 9 bases, V lost 4 bases, and 7 bases had no gene match. Germline CDR1 LNHDA, CDR2 SQIVND (reference sequence). This CDR3 has 13 residues.

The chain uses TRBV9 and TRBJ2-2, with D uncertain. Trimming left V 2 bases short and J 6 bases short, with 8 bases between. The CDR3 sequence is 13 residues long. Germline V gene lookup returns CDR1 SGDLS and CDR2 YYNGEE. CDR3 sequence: CASSVAQSGELFF. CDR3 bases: TGTGCCAGCAGCGTCGCACAATCCGGGGAGCTGTTTTTT.

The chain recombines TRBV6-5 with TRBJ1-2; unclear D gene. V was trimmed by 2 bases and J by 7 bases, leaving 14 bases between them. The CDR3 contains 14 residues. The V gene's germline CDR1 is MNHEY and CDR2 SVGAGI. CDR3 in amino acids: CASSYGVGGSGYTF. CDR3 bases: TGTGCCAGCAGTTACGGGGTCGGAGGGAGTGGCTACACCTTC.

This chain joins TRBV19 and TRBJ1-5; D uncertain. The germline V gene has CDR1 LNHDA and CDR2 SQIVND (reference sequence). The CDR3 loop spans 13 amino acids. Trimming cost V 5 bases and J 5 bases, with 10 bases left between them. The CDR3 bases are TGTGCCAGTAGTCCTCTTACAGATCAGCCCCAGCATTTT. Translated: CASSPLTDQPQHF.

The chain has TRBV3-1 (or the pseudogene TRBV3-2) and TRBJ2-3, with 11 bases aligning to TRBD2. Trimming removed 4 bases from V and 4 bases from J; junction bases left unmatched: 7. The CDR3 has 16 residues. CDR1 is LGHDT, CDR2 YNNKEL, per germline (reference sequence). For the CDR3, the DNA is TGTGCCAGCAGCCTGATAGCGGGAGGGCTCCCAGATACGCAGTATTTT. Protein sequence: CASSLIAGGLPDTQYF.

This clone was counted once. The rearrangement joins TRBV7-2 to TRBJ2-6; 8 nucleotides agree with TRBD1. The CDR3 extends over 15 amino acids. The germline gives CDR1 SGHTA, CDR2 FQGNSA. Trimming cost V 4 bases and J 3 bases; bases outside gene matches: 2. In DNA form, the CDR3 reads TGTGCCAGCAGCTGGACAGGGAGTGGGGCCAACGTCCTGACTTTC. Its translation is CASSWTGSGANVLTF. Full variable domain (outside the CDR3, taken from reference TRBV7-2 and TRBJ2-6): GAGVSQSPSNKVTEKGKDVELRCDPISGHTALYWYRQSLGQGLEFLIYFQGNSAPDKSGLPSDRFSAERTGGSVSTLTIQRTQQEDSAVYLCASSWTGSGANVLTFGAGSRLTVL.

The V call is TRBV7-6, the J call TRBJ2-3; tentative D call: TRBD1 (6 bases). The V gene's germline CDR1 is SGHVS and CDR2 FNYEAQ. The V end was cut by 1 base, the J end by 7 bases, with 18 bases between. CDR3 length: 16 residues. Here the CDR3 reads CASSLDWGPIHHTQYF. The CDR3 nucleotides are TGTGCCAGCAGCTTAGACTGGGGGCCCATCCATCATACGCAGTATTTT.